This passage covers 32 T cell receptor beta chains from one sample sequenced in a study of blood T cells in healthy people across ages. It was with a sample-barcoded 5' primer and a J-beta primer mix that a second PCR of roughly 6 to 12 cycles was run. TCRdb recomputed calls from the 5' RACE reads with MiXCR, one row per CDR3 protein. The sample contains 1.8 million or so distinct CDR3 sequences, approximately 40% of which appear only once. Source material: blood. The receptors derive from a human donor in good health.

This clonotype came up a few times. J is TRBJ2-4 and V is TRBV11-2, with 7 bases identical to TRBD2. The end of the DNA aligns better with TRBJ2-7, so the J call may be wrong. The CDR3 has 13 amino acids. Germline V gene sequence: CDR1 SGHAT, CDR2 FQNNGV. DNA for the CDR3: TGTGCCAGCAGTATCGGACTAGCCTACGAGCAGTACTTC. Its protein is CASSIGLAYEQYF.

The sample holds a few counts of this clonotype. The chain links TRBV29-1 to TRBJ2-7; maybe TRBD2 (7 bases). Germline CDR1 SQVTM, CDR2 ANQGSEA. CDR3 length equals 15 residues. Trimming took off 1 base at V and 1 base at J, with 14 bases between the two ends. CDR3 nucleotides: TGCAGCGTTGAAGGGACGGGGGGACAATCCTACGAGCAGTACTTC. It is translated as CSVEGTGGQSYEQYF.

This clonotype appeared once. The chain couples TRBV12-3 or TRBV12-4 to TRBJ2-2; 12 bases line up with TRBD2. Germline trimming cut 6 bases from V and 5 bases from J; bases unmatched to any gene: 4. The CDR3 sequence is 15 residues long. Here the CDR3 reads CASRRTSGETGELFF. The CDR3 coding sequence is TGTGCCAGCAGGAGGACTAGCGGGGAGACCGGGGAGCTGTTTTTT.

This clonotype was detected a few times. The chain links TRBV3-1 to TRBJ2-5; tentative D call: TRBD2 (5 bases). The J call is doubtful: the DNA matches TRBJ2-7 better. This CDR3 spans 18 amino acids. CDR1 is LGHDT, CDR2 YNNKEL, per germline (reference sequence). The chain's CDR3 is CASSPGFGGNPWVYEQYF. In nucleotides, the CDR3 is TGTGCCAGCAGCCCTGGGTTTGGAGGAAACCCGTGGGTCTACGAGCAGTACTTC.

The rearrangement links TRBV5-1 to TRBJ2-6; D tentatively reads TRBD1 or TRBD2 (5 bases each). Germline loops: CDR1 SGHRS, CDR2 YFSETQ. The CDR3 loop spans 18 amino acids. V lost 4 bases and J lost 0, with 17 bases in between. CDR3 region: CASSPHGDARSGANVLTF. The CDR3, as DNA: TGCGCCAGCAGCCCTCATGGGGACGCTCGCTCTGGGGCCAACGTCCTGACTTTC.

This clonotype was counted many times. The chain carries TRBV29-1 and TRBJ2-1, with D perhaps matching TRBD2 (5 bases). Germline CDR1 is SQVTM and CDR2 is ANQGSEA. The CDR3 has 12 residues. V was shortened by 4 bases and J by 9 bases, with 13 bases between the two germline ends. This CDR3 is CSVVVSAGEQFF. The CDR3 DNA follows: TGCAGCGTTGTAGTATCGGCGGGTGAGCAGTTCTTC.

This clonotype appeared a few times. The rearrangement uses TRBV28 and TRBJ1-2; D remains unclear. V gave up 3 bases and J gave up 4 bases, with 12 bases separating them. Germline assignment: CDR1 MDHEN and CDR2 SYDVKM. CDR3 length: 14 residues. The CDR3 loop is CASSFPGRIYGYTF. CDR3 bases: TGTGCCAGCAGTTTCCCCGGACGGATCTATGGCTACACCTTC.

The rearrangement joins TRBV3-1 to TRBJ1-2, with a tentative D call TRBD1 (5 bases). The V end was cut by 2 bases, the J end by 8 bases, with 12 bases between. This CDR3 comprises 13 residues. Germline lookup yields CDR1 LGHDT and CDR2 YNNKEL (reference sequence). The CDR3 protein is CASSQSEGNGYTF. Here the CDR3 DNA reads TGTGCCAGCAGCCAAAGTGAGGGGAACGGCTACACCTTC.

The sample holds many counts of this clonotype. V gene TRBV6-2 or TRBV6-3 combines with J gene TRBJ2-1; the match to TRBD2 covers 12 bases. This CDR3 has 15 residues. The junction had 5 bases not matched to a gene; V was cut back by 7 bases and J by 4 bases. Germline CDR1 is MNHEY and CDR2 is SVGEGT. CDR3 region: CASKPGLAGYNEQFF. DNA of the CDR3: TGTGCCAGCAAGCCGGGACTAGCGGGTTACAATGAGCAGTTCTTC.

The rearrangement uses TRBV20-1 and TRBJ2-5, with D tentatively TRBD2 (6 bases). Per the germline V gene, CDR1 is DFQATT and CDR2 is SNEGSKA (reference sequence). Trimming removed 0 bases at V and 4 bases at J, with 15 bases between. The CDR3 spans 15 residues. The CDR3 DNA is TGCAGTGCTAGAGACCTCGGGGGTCCAGGAGAGACCCAGTACTTC. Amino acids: CSARDLGGPGETQYF.

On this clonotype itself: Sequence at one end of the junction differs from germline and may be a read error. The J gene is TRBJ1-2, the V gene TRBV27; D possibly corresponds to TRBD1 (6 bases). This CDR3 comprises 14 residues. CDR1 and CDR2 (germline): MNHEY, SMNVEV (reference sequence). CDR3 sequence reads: CASSLSLQGDGYAF. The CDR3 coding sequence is TGTGCCAGCAGTTTAAGCTTACAGGGTGATGGCTACGCCTTC.

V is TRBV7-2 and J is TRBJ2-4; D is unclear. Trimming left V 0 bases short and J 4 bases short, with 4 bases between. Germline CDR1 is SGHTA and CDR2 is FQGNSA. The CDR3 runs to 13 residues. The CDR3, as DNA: TGTGCCAGCAGCTTAGCTCTTAAAAACATTCAGTACTTC. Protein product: CASSLALKNIQYF.

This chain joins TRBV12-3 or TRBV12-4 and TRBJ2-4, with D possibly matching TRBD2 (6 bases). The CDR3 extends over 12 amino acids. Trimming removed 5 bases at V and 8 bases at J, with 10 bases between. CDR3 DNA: TGTGCCAGCAGTCCCGCGGGGTACATTCAGTACTTC. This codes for CASSPAGYIQYF.

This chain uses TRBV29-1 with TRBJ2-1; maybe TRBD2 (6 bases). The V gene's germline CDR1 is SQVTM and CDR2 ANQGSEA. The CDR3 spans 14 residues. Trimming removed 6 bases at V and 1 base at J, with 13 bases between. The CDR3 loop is CSVGDGGSYNEQFF. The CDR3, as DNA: TGCAGCGTGGGGGACGGGGGTTCCTACAATGAGCAGTTCTTC.

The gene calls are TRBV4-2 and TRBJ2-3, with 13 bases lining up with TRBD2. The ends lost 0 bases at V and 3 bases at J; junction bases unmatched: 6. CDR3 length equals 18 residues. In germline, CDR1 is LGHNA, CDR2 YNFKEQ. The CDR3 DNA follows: TGTGCCAGCAGCCAAGATGGTACTAGCGGGGGGGAGACAGATACGCAGTATTTT. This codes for CASSQDGTSGGETDTQYF.

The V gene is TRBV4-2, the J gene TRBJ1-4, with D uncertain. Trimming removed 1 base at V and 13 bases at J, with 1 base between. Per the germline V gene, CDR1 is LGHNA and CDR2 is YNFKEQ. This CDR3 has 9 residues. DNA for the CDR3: TGTGCCAGCAGCCAAGGACTGTTTTTT. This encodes CASSQGLFF.

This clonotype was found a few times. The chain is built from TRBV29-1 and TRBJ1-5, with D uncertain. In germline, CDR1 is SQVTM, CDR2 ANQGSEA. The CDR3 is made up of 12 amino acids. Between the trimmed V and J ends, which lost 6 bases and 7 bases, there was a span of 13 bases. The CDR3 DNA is TGCAGCGTAAAGGAGCAGAGCCAGCCCCAGCATTTT. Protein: CSVKEQSQPQHF.

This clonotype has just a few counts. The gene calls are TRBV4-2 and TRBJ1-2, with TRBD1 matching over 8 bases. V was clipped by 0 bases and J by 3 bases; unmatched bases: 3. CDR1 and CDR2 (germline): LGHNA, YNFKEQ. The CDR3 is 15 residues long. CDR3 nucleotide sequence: TGTGCCAGCAGCCAAGATAGGACAGGGTACTATGGCTACACCTTC. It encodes CASSQDRTGYYGYTF.

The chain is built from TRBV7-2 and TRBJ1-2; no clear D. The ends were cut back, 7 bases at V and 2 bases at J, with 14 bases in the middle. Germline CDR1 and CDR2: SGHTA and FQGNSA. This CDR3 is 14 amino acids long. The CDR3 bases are TGTGCCAGCACCCTTAAGGGCGGGAACTATGGCTACACCTTC. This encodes CASTLKGGNYGYTF. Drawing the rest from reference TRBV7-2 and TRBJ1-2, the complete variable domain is GAGVSQSPSNKVTEKGKDVELRCDPISGHTALYWYRQSLGQGLEFLIYFQGNSAPDKSGLPSDRFSAERTGGSVSTLTIQRTQQEDSAVYLCASTLKGGNYGYTFGSGTRLTVV.

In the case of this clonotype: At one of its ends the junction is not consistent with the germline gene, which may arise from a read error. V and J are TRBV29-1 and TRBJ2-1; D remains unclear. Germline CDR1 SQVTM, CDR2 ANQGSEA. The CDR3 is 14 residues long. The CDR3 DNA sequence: TGCAGCGTTGAAGATACAGTACAACGGAATGAGCAGGTCTTC. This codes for CSVEDTVQRNEQVF.

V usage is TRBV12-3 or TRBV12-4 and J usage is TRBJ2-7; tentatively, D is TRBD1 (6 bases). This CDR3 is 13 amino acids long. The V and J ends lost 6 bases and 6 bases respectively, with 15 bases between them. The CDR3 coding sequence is TGTGCCAGCAGCTCCGGGACATTCGCCGAGCAGTACTTC. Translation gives CASSSGTFAEQYF.

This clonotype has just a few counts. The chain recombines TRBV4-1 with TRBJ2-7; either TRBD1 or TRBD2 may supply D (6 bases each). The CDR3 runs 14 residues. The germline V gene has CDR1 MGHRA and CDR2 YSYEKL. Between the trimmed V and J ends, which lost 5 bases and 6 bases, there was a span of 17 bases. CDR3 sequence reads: CASSEGGREAEQYF. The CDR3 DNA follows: TGCGCCAGCAGCGAAGGGGGAAGGGAGGCCGAGCAGTACTTC.

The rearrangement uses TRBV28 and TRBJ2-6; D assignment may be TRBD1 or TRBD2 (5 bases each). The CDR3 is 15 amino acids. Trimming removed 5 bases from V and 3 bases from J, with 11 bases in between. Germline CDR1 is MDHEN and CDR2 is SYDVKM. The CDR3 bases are TGTGCCAGCAGTAGGGATGGGGGTGGGGCCAACGTCCTGACTTTC. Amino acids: CASSRDGGGANVLTF.

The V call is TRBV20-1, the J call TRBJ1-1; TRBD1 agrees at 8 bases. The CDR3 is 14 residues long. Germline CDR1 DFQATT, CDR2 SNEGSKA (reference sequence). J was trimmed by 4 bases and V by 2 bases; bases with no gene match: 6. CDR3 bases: TGCAGTGCTAGACTTGTGGACAGGGTCACTGAAGCTTTCTTT. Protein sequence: CSARLVDRVTEAFF.

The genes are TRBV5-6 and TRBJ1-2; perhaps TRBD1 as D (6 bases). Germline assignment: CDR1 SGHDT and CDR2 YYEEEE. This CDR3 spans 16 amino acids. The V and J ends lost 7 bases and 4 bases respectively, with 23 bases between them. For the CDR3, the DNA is TGTGCCAGCGGCCCACGGGACATAATCTCCCGCTATGGCTACACCTTC. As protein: CASGPRDIISRYGYTF.

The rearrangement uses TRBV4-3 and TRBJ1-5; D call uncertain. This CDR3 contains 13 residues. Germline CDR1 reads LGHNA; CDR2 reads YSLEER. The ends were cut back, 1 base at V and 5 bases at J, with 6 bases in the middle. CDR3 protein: CASSQGKYQPQHF. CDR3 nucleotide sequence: TGCGCCAGCAGCCAAGGGAAGTATCAGCCCCAGCATTTT.

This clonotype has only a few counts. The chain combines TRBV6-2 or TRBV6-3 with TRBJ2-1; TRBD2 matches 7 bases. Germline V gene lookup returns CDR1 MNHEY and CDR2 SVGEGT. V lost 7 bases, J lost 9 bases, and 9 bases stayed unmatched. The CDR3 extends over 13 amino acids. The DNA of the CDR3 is TGTGCCAGCACCGGGAGACTAGCCGGTGAGCAGTTCTTC. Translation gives CASTGRLAGEQFF.

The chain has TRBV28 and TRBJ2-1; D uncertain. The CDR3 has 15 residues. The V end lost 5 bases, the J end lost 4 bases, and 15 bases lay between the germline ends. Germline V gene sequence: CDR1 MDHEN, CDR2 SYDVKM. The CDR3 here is CASSPPSGTYNEQFF. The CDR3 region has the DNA TGTGCCAGCAGTCCCCCGTCGGGCACTTACAATGAGCAGTTCTTC.

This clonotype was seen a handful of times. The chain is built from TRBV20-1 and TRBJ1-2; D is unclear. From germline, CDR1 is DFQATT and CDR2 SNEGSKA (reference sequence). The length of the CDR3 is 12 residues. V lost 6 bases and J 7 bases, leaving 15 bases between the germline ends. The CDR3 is CSALKGEGGYTF. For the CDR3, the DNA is TGCAGTGCCCTAAAGGGAGAAGGTGGCTACACCTTC.

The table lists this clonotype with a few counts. This chain's CDR3 is CSASVSGTLSQPQHF. The CDR3 DNA is TGCAGTGCTAGCGTCTCCGGGACGCTTTCCCAGCCCCAGCATTTT. V usage is TRBV20-1 and J usage is TRBJ1-5, with D possibly TRBD1 on 5 matching bases. Germline assignment: CDR1 DFQATT and CDR2 SNEGSKA (reference sequence). CDR3 length equals 15 residues. V shed 3 bases and J shed 7 bases, with 19 bases lying between them.

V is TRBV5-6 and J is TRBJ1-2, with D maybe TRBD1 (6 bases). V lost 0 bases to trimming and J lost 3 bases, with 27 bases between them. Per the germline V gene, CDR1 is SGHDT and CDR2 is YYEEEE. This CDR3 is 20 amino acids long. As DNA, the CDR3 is TGTGCCAGCAGCTTGGCCGCGCGACCAATCCGGGACAAATGGGACTATGGCTACACCTTC. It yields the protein CASSLAARPIRDKWDYGYTF.

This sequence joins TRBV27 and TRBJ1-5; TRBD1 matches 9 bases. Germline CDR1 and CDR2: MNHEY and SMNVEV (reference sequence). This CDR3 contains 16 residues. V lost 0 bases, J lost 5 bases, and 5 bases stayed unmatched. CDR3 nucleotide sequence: TGTGCCAGCAGTTTATCCTGGGACAGGGTCTATCAGCCCCAGCATTTT. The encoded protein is CASSLSWDRVYQPQHF.